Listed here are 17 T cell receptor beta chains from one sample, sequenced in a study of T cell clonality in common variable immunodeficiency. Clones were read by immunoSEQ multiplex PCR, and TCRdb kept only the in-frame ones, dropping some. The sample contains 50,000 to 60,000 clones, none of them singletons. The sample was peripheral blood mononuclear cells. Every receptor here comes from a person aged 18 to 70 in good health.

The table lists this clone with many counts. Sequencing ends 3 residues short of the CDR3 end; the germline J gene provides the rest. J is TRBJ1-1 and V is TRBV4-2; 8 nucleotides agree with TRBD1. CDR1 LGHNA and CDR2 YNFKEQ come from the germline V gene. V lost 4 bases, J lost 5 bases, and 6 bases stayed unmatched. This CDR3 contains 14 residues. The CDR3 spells CASSLDRGGTEAFF. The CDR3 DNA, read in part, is TGTGCCAGCAGCCTCGACAGGGGCGGGACTGAA.

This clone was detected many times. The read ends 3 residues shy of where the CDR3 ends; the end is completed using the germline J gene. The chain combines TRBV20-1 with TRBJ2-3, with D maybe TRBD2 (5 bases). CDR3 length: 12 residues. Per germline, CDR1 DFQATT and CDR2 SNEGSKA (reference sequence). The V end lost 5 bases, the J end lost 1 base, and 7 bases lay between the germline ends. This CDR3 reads CSAEGGTDTQYF. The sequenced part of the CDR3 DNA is TGCAGTGCTGAGGGCGGCACAGATACG.

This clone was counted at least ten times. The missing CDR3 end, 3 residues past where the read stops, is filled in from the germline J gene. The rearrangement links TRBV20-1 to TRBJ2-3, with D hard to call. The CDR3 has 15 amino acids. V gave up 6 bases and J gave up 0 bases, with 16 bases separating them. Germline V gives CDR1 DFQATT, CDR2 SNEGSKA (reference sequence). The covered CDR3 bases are TGCAGTGCCAGCGACTTTTTACTAAGCACAGATACG. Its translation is CSASDFLLSTDT. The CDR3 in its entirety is CSASDFLLSTDTQYF.

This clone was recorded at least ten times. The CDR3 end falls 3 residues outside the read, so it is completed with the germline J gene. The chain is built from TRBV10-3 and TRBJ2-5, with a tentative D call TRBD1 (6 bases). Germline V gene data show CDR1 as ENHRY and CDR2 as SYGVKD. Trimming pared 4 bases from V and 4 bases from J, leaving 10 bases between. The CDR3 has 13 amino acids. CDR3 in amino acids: CAISGGQGETQYF. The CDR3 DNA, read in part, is TGTGCCATCAGTGGGGGGCAGGGAGAGACC.

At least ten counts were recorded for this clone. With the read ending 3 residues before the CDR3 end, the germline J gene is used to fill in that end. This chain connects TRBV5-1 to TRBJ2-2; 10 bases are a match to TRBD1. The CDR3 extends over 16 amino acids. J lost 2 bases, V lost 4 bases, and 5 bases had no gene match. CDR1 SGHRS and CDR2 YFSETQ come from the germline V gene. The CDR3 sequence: CASSPGQGVNTGELFF. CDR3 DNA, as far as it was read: TGCGCCAGCAGCCCTGGACAGGGGGTTAACACCGGGGAG. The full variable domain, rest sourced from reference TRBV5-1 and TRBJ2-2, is KAGVTQTPRYLIKTRGQQVTLSCSPISGHRSVSWYQQTPGQGLQFLFEYFSETQRNKGNFPGRFSGRQFSNSRSEMNVSTLELGDSALYLCASSPGQGVNTGELFFGEGSRLTVL.

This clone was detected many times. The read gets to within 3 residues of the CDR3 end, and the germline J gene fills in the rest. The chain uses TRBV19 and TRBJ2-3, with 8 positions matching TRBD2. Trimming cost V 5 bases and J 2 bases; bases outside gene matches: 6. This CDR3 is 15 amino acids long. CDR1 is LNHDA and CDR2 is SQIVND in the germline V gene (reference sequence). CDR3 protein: CASSQREFHTDTQYF. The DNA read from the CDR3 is TGTGCCAGTAGTCAGCGGGAGTTCCACACAGATACG. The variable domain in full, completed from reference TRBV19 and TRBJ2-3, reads DGGITQSPKYLFRKEGQNVTLSCEQNLNHDAMYWYRQDPGQGLRLIYYSQIVNDFQKGDIAEGYSVSREKKESFPLTVTSAQKNPTAFYLCASSQREFHTDTQYFGPGTRLTVL.

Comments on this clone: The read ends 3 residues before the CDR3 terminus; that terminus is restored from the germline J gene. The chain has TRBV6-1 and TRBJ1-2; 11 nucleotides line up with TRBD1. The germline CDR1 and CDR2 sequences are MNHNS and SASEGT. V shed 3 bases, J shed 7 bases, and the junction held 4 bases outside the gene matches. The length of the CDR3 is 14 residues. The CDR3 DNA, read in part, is TGTGCCAGCAGTGAGGACAGGGGGCAGGGTGGC. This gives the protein CASSEDRGQGG. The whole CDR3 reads CASSEDRGQGGYTF.

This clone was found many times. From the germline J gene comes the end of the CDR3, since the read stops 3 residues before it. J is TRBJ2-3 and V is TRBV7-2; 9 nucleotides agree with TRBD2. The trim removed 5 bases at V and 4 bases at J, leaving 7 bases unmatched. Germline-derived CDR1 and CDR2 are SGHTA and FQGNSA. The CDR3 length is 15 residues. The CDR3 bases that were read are TGTGCCAGCAGCACAGGGACTAGCCGGTCAGATACG. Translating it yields CASSTGTSRSDT. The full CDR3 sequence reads CASSTGTSRSDTQYF.

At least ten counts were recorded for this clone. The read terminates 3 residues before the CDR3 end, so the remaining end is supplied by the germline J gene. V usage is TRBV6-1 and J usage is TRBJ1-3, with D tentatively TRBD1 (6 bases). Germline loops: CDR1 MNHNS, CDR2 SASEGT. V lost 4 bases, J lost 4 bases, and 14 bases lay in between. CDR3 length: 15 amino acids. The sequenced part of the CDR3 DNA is TGTGCCAGCAGTGTGTTATCAGGGGACGGAAACACC. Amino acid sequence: CASSVLSGDGNT. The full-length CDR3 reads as CASSVLSGDGNTIYF.

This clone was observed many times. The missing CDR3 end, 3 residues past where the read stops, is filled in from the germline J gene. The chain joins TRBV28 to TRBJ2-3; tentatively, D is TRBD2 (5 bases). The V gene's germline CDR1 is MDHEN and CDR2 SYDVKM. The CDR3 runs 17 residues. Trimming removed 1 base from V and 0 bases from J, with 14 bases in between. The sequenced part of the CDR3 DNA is TGTGCCAGCAGTTTATTGGTAGCTAGCCTCAGCACAGATACG. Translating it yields CASSLLVASLSTDT. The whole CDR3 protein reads CASSLLVASLSTDTQYF.

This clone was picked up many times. The DNA read from the CDR3 is TGTGCCAGCAGCGTATCGGCAGGGGTATCCTACGAG. It is translated as CASSVSAGVSYE. The whole CDR3 sequence is CASSVSAGVSYEQYF. The J gene is TRBJ2-7, the V gene TRBV9; possible D gene TRBD1, 6 bases. The read falls 3 residues short of the CDR3 end, and the missing part is taken from the germline J gene. V lost 1 base to trimming and J lost 1 base, with 12 bases between them. There are 15 residues in the CDR3. CDR1 is SGDLS, CDR2 YYNGEE, per germline.

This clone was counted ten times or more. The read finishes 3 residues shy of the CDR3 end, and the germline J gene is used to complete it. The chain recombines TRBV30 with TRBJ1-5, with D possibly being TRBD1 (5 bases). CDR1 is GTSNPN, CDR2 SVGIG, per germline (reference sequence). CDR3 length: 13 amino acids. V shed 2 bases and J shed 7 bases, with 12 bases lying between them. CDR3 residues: CAWSTQQGQPQHF. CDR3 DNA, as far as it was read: TGTGCCTGGAGTACGCAGCAGGGACAGCCC.

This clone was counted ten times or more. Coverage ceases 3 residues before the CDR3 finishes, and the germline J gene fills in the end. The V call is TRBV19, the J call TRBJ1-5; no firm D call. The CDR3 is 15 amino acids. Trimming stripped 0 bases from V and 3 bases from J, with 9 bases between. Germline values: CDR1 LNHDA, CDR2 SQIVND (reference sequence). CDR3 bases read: TGTGCCAGTAGTATAGATTTGGCAGACAATCAGCCC. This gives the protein CASSIDLADNQP. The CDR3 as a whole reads CASSIDLADNQPQHF.

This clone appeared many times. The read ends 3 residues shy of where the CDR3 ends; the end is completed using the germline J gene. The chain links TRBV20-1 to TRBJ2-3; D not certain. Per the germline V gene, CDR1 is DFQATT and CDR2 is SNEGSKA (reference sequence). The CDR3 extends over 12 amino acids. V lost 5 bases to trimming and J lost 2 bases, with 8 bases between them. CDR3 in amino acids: CSAGPDTDTQYF. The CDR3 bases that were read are TGCAGTGCTGGCCCCGACACAGATACG.

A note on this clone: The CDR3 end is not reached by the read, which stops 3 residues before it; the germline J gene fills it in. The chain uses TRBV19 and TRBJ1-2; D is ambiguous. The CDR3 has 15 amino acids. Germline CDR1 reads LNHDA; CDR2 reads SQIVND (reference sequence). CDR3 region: CASSPGTGMTYDYTF. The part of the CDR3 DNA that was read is TGTGCCAGTAGTCCAGGTACGGGGATGACCTACGAC.

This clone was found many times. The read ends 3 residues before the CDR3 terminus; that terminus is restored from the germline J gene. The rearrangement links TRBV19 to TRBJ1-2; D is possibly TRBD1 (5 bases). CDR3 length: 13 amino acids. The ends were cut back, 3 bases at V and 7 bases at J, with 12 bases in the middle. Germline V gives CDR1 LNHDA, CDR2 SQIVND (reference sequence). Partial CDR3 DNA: TGTGCCAGTAGTATTGAGCGGGGACGTGGC. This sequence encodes CASSIERGRG. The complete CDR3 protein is CASSIERGRGYTF.

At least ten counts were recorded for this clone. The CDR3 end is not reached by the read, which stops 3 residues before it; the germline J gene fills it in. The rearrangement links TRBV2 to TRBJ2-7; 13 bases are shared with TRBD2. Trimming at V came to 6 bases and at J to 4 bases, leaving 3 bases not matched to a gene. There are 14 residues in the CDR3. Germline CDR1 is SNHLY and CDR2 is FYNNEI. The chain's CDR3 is CASSSTSGRYEQYF. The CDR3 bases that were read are TGTGCCAGCAGCTCGACTAGCGGGAGGTACGAG.